This T cell receptor beta chain was recovered during a study of blood T cell repertoires in COVID-19. This clone was detected only once. In terms of age and location, participants ranged from about 18 to 95 years and lived in fewer than 30 US areas. Cohort assignment relied on participant-reported clinical history. For recovered donors of Cohort 3, there were two negative PCRs, clearance, or symptom resolution. The authors' processing: Using reference gene primer amplification, nucleated cell counts were estimated. Clones were read by immunoSEQ multiplex PCR, and TCRdb kept only the in-frame ones, dropping some. The V and J calls and clone size are taken from that table; D and trimming were inferred from the DNA. The sample gives some 260,000 clones, about 89% of which show up once; roughly 8.6% is in the top ten. Sequencing used PBMCs or T cells enriched from blood (not recorded which). This receptor was taken from a man in his forties who had recovered from COVID-19.

CDR3 DNA: TGTGCCAGCAGTCGGGACAGGGGGTTAAAGTCCTACGAGCAGTACTTC. Translating it yields CASSRDRGLKSYEQYF. The rearrangement uses TRBV25-1 and TRBJ2-7; TRBD1 agrees at 11 bases. Per germline, CDR1 MGHDK and CDR2 SYGVNS. This CDR3 region has 16 residues. Trimming at V came to 5 bases and at J to 1 base, leaving 7 bases not matched to a gene.